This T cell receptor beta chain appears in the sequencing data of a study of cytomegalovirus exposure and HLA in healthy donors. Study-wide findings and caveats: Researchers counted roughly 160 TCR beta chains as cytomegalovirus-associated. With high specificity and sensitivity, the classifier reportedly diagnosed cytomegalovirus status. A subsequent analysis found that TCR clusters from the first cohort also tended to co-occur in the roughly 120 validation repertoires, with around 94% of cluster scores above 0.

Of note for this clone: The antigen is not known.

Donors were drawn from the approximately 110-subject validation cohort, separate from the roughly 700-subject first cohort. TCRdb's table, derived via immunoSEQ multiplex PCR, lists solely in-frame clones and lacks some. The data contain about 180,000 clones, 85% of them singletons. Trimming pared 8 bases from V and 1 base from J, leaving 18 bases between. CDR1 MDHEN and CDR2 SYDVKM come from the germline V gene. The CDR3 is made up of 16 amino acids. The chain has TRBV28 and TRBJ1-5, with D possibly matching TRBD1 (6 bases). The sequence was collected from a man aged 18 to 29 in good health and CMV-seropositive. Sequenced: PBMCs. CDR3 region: CASGKYRVMSNQPQHF. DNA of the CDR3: TGTGCCAGCGGAAAATACAGGGTTATGAGCAATCAGCCCCAGCATTTT. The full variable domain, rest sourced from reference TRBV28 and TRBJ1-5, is DVKVTQSSRYLVKRTGEKVFLECVQDMDHENMFWYRQDPGLGLRLIYFSYDVKMKEKGDIPEGYSVSREKKERFSLILESASTNQTSMYLCASGKYRVMSNQPQHFGDGTRLSIL.